These 6 T cell receptor beta chains originate from one sample sequenced in a study of T cell responses to AZD1222 COVID-19 vaccine. The data were produced by immunoSEQ multiplex PCR, yet TCRdb's version contains in-frame clones alone and is incomplete. This table holds about 150,000 clones, around 85% found once. Sequencing was performed on peripheral blood, taken after recovery from COVID-19. These receptors were collected from an adult who had recovered from COVID-19.

This chain connects TRBV4-1 to TRBJ2-2, with 10 positions matching TRBD2. This CDR3 has 20 residues. Germline CDR1 reads MGHRA; CDR2 reads YSYEKL. With 0 bases clipped from V and 3 bases from J, the junction kept 13 bases outside the gene matches. CDR3 protein: CASSQDQASGGITYTGELFF. The CDR3 bases are TGCGCCAGCAGCCAAGATCAGGCTAGCGGGGGCATCACTTACACCGGGGAGCTGTTTTTT.

This clone was picked up a small number of times. This chain joins TRBV5-1 and TRBJ2-7; TRBD2 is a possible D gene (7 bases). V lost 0 bases to trimming and J lost 1 base, with 11 bases between them. The CDR3 consists of 15 residues. Germline CDR1 SGHRS, CDR2 YFSETQ. CDR3 bases: TGCGCCAGCAGCTTGGAGGCGGGGGCTTCCTACGAGCAGTACTTC. Translation gives CASSLEAGASYEQYF.

The CDR3 sequence is CASSRSNTDTQYF. The CDR3 DNA sequence: TGTGCCAGCAGCAGGTCCAATACAGATACGCAGTATTTT. The chain couples TRBV7-3 to TRBJ2-3; D is uncertain. Germline CDR1 reads SGHTA; CDR2 reads FQGTGA. Trimming pared 5 bases from V and 3 bases from J, leaving 9 bases between. The CDR3 consists of 13 residues.

This clone has a single count. This chain uses TRBV28 with TRBJ2-2, with a tentative D call TRBD2 (5 bases). Deletions cut 10 bases from V and 4 bases from J, with 13 bases between. The length of the CDR3 is 13 residues. Germline CDR1 and CDR2: MDHEN and SYDVKM. The CDR3, as DNA: TGTGCCACCCCGGACTCTCTCACCGGGGAGCTGTTTTTT. Its translation: CATPDSLTGELFF. Complete variable domain (other parts from reference TRBV28 and TRBJ2-2): DVKVTQSSRYLVKRTGEKVFLECVQDMDHENMFWYRQDPGLGLRLIYFSYDVKMKEKGDIPEGYSVSREKKERFSLILESASTNQTSMYLCATPDSLTGELFFGEGSRLTVL.

The chain couples TRBV9 to TRBJ1-6; D not resolved. CDR1 and CDR2 from the germline V gene are SGDLS and YYNGEE. Trimming left V 3 bases short and J 5 bases short, with 18 bases between. The CDR3 runs 17 residues. The CDR3 DNA follows: TGTGCCAGCAGCGCCTTCCCCATGATTACAGATAATTCACCCCTCCACTTT. Amino acid sequence: CASSAFPMITDNSPLHF.

V is TRBV6-5 and J is TRBJ1-1; no reliable D call. CDR3 length: 13 amino acids. V lost 6 bases, J lost 0 bases, and 8 bases lay in between. Germline V gene lookup returns CDR1 MNHEY and CDR2 SVGAGI. CDR3 amino acids: CASSSGLNTEAFF. In DNA, the CDR3 is TGTGCCAGCAGCTCAGGACTGAACACTGAAGCTTTCTTT.